The 5 T cell receptor beta chains listed next were all sequenced from one sample in a study of T cell repertoires in cytomegalovirus infection. TCRdb fed the reads into MiXCR, producing one record per CDR3 protein. This table has 70,000 to 75,000 distinct CDR3 sequences, more than 3% appearing once. The sequenced sample consisted of PBMCs. These receptor sequences come from a human donor in good health (CMV status not recorded). Some clones in this sample may be carry-over from other donors' samples.

At least ten counts were recorded for this clonotype. The chain joins TRBV20-1 to TRBJ2-1; TRBD2 matches at 10 bases. Germline CDR1 DFQATT, CDR2 SNEGSKA (reference sequence). After removal of 1 base from V and 7 bases from J, the junction contained 10 bases not matched to a gene. The CDR3 extends over 16 amino acids. The CDR3 region has the DNA TGCAGTGCTAGAGTGCGGCTAGCGGGAGTCAGGAATGAGCAGTTCTTC. This gives the protein CSARVRLAGVRNEQFF.

The table lists this clonotype with many counts. The chain carries TRBV7-2 and TRBJ1-1; no clear D gene. CDR1 is SGHTA, CDR2 FQGNSA, per germline. Trimming pared 1 base from V and 1 base from J, leaving 10 bases between. This CDR3 is built from 15 residues. The DNA for the CDR3 is TGTGCCAGCAGCTTAGTGTCCACCCAGAACACTGAAGCTTTCTTT. Translating it yields CASSLVSTQNTEAFF.

This clonotype has at least ten counts. CDR3 sequence (DNA): TGTGCCAGCGGGAGACAGTCAACTAATGAAAAACTGTTTTTT. Translating gives CASGRQSTNEKLFF. The chain recombines TRBV28 with TRBJ1-4; D might be TRBD1 (5 bases). Germline assignment: CDR1 MDHEN and CDR2 SYDVKM. CDR3 length: 14 amino acids. V shed 8 bases and J shed 0 bases, with 10 bases lying between them. Using reference TRBV28 and TRBJ1-4 for the parts outside the CDR3, the full variable domain is DVKVTQSSRYLVKRTGEKVFLECVQDMDHENMFWYRQDPGLGLRLIYFSYDVKMKEKGDIPEGYSVSREKKERFSLILESASTNQTSMYLCASGRQSTNEKLFFGSGTQLSVL.

In its sample, this clonotype was seen many times. The rearrangement joins TRBV6-1 to TRBJ2-3; 7 bases fit TRBD2. Germline values: CDR1 MNHNS, CDR2 SASEGT. Germline trimming cut 7 bases from V and 1 base from J; bases unmatched to any gene: 5. CDR3 length: 14 amino acids. CDR3 nucleotides: TGTGCCAGCAACCCGGGACTACGCACAGATACGCAGTATTTT. The encoded protein is CASNPGLRTDTQYF.

The table lists this clonotype with many counts. This sequence joins TRBV7-3 and TRBJ2-3; 12 bases line up with TRBD2. From germline, CDR1 is SGHTA and CDR2 FQGTGA. This CDR3 comprises 17 residues. V lost 5 bases, J lost 1 base, and 7 bases stayed unmatched. The DNA of the CDR3 is TGTGCCAGCAGCCAACAAGGACTAGCGGGGCGCACAGATACGCAGTATTTT. Translation: CASSQQGLAGRTDTQYF.